This T cell receptor (beta chain) was captured in a study of blood T cell repertoires in COVID-19. For the study at large: Researchers got acute and convalescent COVID-19 samples from the United States, Italy and Spain.

Germline loops: CDR1 SEHNR, CDR2 FQNEAQ (reference sequence). The CDR3 has 14 amino acids. Trimming cost V 0 bases and J 4 bases, with 8 bases left between them. Authors' analysis steps: The authors estimated nucleated cell counts from reference gene primer amplification. Method: immunoSEQ multiplex PCR; TCRdb's copy keeps in-frame clones and lacks some. V and J calls and clone size come straight from that table; D and trimming were deduced from the DNA. Of 180,000 or so clones detected, about 80% appear once; the ten largest clones hold around 15%. This chain joins TRBV7-9 and TRBJ2-3; D is perhaps TRBD2 (6 bases). The TCR originated in a man aged 55 to 69 who had been exposed to COVID-19. Sequences were obtained from PBMCs or T cells enriched from blood (not recorded which). The CDR3 sequence is CASSLAGEADTQYF. In DNA, the CDR3 is TGTGCCAGCAGCTTAGCGGGGGAGGCAGATACGCAGTATTTT.